The rows below give T cell receptor beta chains drawn from one sample of a study of control samples from healthy donors and cancer patients. Measured with immunoSEQ multiplex PCR; TCRdb has only the in-frame clones, and not every one. The data hold 150,000 to 200,000 clones, with 85% to 95% observed a single time. Sequencing was performed on blood. These receptors were obtained from a woman aged 18 to 35 in good health. Both conserved end residues are part of each CDR3. The D gene is left open where the match is weak. Expanded clones get a size class; other rows say once, few or many, or leave the size out.

>TRBJ1-6|TRBV6-5|once|.
TGTGCCAGCAGTTACTCCGGCCCAGAGGAGTCACCCCTCCACTTT
CASSYSGPEESPLHF
>TRBJ1-5|TRBV24-1|.|TRBD1
TGTGCCACCACCGGGACAGGGGACCAGCCCCAGCATTTT
CATTGTGDQPQHF
>TRBJ1-1|TRBV18|.|TRBD1
TGTGCCAGCTCACTTCAGGGGGCTGAAGCTTTCTTT
CASSLQGAEAFF
>TRBJ1-1|TRBV9|.|.
TGTGCCAGCAGCCCCGACGGTATGAACACTGAAGCTTTCTTT
CASSPDGMNTEAFF
>TRBJ2-3|TRBV7-3|once|TRBD1
TGTGCCAGCAGCCCCCTAGGGGACAGCTCCACAGATACGCAGTATTTT
CASSPLGDSSTDTQYF
>TRBJ2-1|TRBV3-1/TRBV3-2|.|TRBD1
TGTGCCAGCAGCCCGCACCGGGACAGTTACCCGTTCTTC
CASSPHRDSYPFF
>TRBJ2-5|TRBV11-3|.|TRBD2
TGTGCCAGCAGCCCTCGTACTAGCGGGGGGCGAAATTACCAAGAGACCCAGTACTTC
CASSPRTSGGRNYQETQYF
>TRBJ2-7|TRBV5-1|.|TRBD2
TGCGCCAGCAGCTTGGCGGGGCTAGCGGGATACGAGCAGTACTTC
CASSLAGLAGYEQYF
>TRBJ1-2|TRBV5-1|.|TRBD1
TGCGCCAGCAGCCCAGGCGATCACAGGGGGCAGGGCTACACCTTC
CASSPGDHRGQGYTF
>TRBJ1-2|TRBV10-2|.|.
TGCGCCTCTACAGAGGGGGGCCATGGCTACACCTTC
CASTEGGHGYTF
>TRBJ2-7|TRBV28|.|.
TGTGCCAGCAGTTTATGGAGGAGGGCCGAGCAGTACTTC
CASSLWRRAEQYF
>TRBJ1-3|TRBV9|.|.
TGTGCCAGCAGCCCCCGTGCCTCAGCCTTCTCTGGAAACACCATATATTTT
CASSPRASAFSGNTIYF
>TRBJ2-7|TRBV25-1|.|.
TGTGCCAGCAGTGTTACCTACGAGCAGTACTTC
CASSVTYEQYF
>TRBJ1-5|TRBV28|.|.
TGTGCCAGCAGTTCTCCCACACAGCCCCAGCATTTT
CASSSPTQPQHF
>TRBJ1-1|TRBV25-1|.|.
TGTGCCAGCAGCCCGCTGGAGGGGATTTGGGCTGAAGCTTTCTTT
CASSPLEGIWAEAFF
>TRBJ2-1|TRBV28|.|TRBD1
TGTGCCAGCAATACAGGGGCAGGGGAGCAGTTCTTC
CASNTGAGEQFF
>TRBJ2-1|TRBV7-3|.|.
TGTGCCAGCAGCTTAAGCAGGGTGGGGAATGAGCAGTTCTTC
CASSLSRVGNEQFF
>TRBJ1-4|TRBV7-9|once|.
TGTGCCAGCAGCTTAAGTTCAGCGGGGGAAAAACTGTTTTTT
CASSLSSAGEKLFF
>TRBJ1-1|TRBV7-2|.|.
TGTGCCAGCAGCTTATCCGGGACCACTGAAGCTTTCTTT
CASSLSGTTEAFF
>TRBJ1-1|TRBV29-1|.|.
TGCAGCGGCGCGGGACATCTGAACACTGAAGCTTTCTTT
CSGAGHLNTEAFF
>TRBJ1-4|TRBV12-3/TRBV12-4|.|.
TGTGCCAGCAGTGGGGGAACTAATGAAAAACTGTTTTTT
CASSGGTNEKLFF
>TRBJ1-4|TRBV19|.|.
TGTGCCAGTAGTAGGTCGGCTAATGAAAAACTGTTTTTT
CASSRSANEKLFF
>TRBJ1-1|TRBV5-1|.|.
TGCGCCAGCGCCCGGGACGGGCGCACTGAAGCTTTCTTT
CASARDGRTEAFF
>TRBJ1-1|TRBV9|.|.
TGTGCCAGCAGCGTGGGGGGGAGCACTGAAGCTTTCTTT
CASSVGGSTEAFF
>TRBJ1-4|TRBV27|.|.
TGTGCCAGCAGTTTACTAGCCGGGGGCAGTCTGTTTTTT
CASSLLAGGSLFF
>TRBJ2-7|TRBV11-1|.|TRBD1
TGTGCCAGCAGCGTAACAGGGGCCAGGGAGCAGTACTTC
CASSVTGAREQYF
>TRBJ1-2|TRBV2|once|.
TGTGCCAGCGGCATTAACTATGGCTACACCTTC
CASGINYGYTF
>TRBJ1-1|TRBV11-3|.|TRBD1
TGTGCCAGCAGCTTAAGAAAGGGACAGGGGAACACTGAAGCTTTCTTT
CASSLRKGQGNTEAFF
>TRBJ2-7|TRBV14|.|.
TGTGCCAGCAGCCAACTTTCGGTCTCTGAGCAGTACTTC
CASSQLSVSEQYF
>TRBJ1-1|TRBV12-3/TRBV12-4|.|.
TGTGCCAGCAGAAGGGACATTTTCGAAGCTTTCTTT
CASRRDIFEAFF
>TRBJ1-2|TRBV6-5|once|TRBD1
TGTGCCAGCAGCCCAGGGGGCTACTATGGCTACACCTTC
CASSPGGYYGYTF
>TRBJ2-7|TRBV3-1/TRBV3-2|.|.
TGTGCCAGCAGCCAAGAGTACGGGTCCTACGAGCAGTACTTC
CASSQEYGSYEQYF
>TRBJ1-5|TRBV28|.|.
TGTGCCAGCAGTTTATCGGGGGGGAATCAGCCCCAGCATTTT
CASSLSGGNQPQHF
>TRBJ1-3|TRBV6-1|.|.
TGTGCCAGCAGTGAAGGGCTTTTCTCTGGAAACACCATATATTTT
CASSEGLFSGNTIYF
>TRBJ2-1|TRBV5-1|.|TRBD1
TGCGCCATCTCGGACAGGGACCAACACAATGAGCAGTTCTTC
CAISDRDQHNEQFF
>TRBJ1-1|TRBV7-2|.|.
TGTGCCAGCAGCTTAGACAGTGCGGGGGGCTTTGAAGCTTTCTTT
CASSLDSAGGFEAFF
>TRBJ2-7|TRBV27|.|.
TGTGCCAGCAGCCTTCGGGTGGGCAACTACGAGCAGTACTTC
CASSLRVGNYEQYF
>TRBJ2-2|TRBV6-5|once|.
TGTGCCAGCAGTTACCAGCCTGTGGGAGGCACCGGGGAGCTGTTTTTT
CASSYQPVGGTGELFF
>TRBJ1-5|TRBV12-5|.|.
TGTGCTAGTGGTTTGGTTCTAGGGGATCAGCCCCAGCATTTT
CASGLVLGDQPQHF
>TRBJ2-7|TRBV12-2|.|.
TGTGCAAGTCGCTTAGGCCCTCAACTAGGGGCCCTCTACGAGCAGTACTTC
CASRLGPQLGALYEQYF
>TRBJ1-1|TRBV27|.|.
TGTGCCAGCAGTAGTTCATTTAGGTGGGATGAGGCGAACACTGAAGCTTTCTTT
CASSSSFRWDEANTEAFF
>TRBJ2-1|TRBV9|.|TRBD1
TGTGCCAGCAGCGTAGACGTGGCGGGGGACAGGGTGTACAATGAGCAGTTCTTC
CASSVDVAGDRVYNEQFF
>TRBJ1-3|TRBV7-9|once|.
TGTGCCAGCAGCTTCCCGGGAAACACCATATATTTT
CASSFPGNTIYF
>TRBJ1-5|TRBV5-4|.|.
TGTGCCAGCAGCGTAGGTGTCAATCAGCCCCAGCATTTT
CASSVGVNQPQHF
>TRBJ1-1|TRBV7-9|.|.
TGTGCCAGCACCTCTATACTTGGGACTGAAGCTTTCTTT
CASTSILGTEAFF
>TRBJ2-3|TRBV5-1|.|.
TGCGCCAGCAGCTCCCAACAAACAGATACGCAGTATTTT
CASSSQQTDTQYF
>TRBJ1-1|TRBV28|.|TRBD1
TGTGCCAGCAGAGTCCAGGGGGCCGTGTCTGAAGCTTTCTTT
CASRVQGAVSEAFF